This T cell receptor (beta chain) was retrieved from a study of T cell responses to AZD1222 COVID-19 vaccine. Libraries were prepared by immunoSEQ multiplex PCR; TCRdb keeps only in-frame clonotypes and omits some of them. The sample carries roughly 120,000 clones, 85% to 90% recorded once. With respect to this clone: Its specificity is unknown.

V lost 0 bases, J lost 0 bases, and 12 bases lay in between. The CDR3 has 17 amino acids. CDR1 is LGHNA and CDR2 is YSLEER in the germline V gene. Whole-study findings and limits: Spike regions recognized by vaccine-associated CD4 TCRs spanned the protein, led by 160-218 and 743-854. There were repertoire samples only from the period after the peak T cell response. Donors skewed white British and female; clonal diversity was possibly underestimated.

The source material was peripheral blood, sampled on day 0 of AZD1222 vaccination. The origin of this receptor is an adult in good health. The chain uses TRBV4-3 and TRBJ2-4; the D gene is possibly TRBD2 (5 bases). The CDR3 reads CASSQDLWAGAKNIQYF. CDR3 coding DNA: TGCGCCAGCAGCCAAGATCTATGGGCGGGAGCCAAAAACATTCAGTACTTC.